These T cell receptor beta chains were read from a single sample in a study of blood T cell repertoires in COVID-19. Assay used: immunoSEQ multiplex PCR; TCRdb lists only in-frame clones, some missing. The sample contains over 250,000 clones, around 90% of which appear only once. The sample taken for sequencing was peripheral blood. These TCRs come from a man aged 50-60 years with acute or convalescent COVID-19. The CDR3 runs from the conserved cysteine through the conserved F or W. A D gene is named only where the DNA matches it firmly. Clone size is not always given. Where it is, it says once, few, many or a class for expanded clones.

D gene	clone size	J gene	V gene	CDR3 DNA	CDR3 protein
TRBD1	NA	TRBJ2-5	TRBV6-5	TGTGCCAGCAGTCAGGGACAGTTAGGGACCCAGTACTTC	CASSQGQLGTQYF
NA	NA	TRBJ2-3	TRBV21-1	TGTGCCAGCAGCAAAGTTCTATGCGGGGGAGTCGCAGATACGCAGTATTTT	CASSKVLCGGVADTQYF
NA	NA	TRBJ1-5	TRBV19	TGTGCCAGTAGTCAGGGAGGGATCTTACAGCCCCAGCATTTT	CASSQGGILQPQHF
NA	NA	TRBJ1-3	TRBV21-1	TGTGCCAGCAGCAAAGGCGACAGGGGGACTGGAAACACCATATATTTT	CASSKGDRGTGNTIYF
TRBD1	NA	TRBJ1-5	TRBV7-8	TGTGCCAGCAGCTTAGCGCTAGGGACAGGGTTTAGGGGCAATCAGCCCCAGCATTTT	CASSLALGTGFRGNQPQHF
TRBD1	NA	TRBJ2-3	TRBV2	TGTGCCATCTCACCCCAGGGACAGGGGGGAGATACGCAGTATTTT	CAISPQGQGGDTQYF
NA	NA	TRBJ1-5	TRBV30	TGTGCCTGGAGTCGGGAGGGGATGCAGCCCCAGCATTTT	CAWSREGMQPQHF
NA	NA	TRBJ2-5	TRBV10-1	TGCGCCAGCAGTCGGGGGTTGGGTGGGACCCAGTACTTC	CASSRGLGGTQYF
NA	NA	TRBJ1-1	TRBV20-1	TGCAGTGCCCGGGACTTCCCTGAAGCTTTCTTT	CSARDFPEAFF
TRBD1	NA	TRBJ2-7	TRBV12-3/TRBV12-4	TGTGCCAGCAGGGAGGCAGGGGGCATACATTTC	CASREAGGIHF
TRBD2	NA	TRBJ2-1	TRBV18	TGTGCCAGCTCACCTGCCCGCGGGGGGAATGAGCAGTTCTTC	CASSPARGGNEQFF
TRBD2	NA	TRBJ2-7	TRBV4-1	TGCGCCAGCAGCCAAGAACCAGCGGGGGGAAGGTACGAGCAGTACTTC	CASSQEPAGGRYEQYF
TRBD1	NA	TRBJ2-2	TRBV5-4	TGTGCCAGCAGCTTGCCGGGACAGGGGATTTCCGGGGAGCTGTTTTTT	CASSLPGQGISGELFF
TRBD1	NA	TRBJ1-1	TRBV5-1	TGCGCCAGCAGCTTGGAGGAGGGGGCAAACACTGAAGCTTTCTTT	CASSLEEGANTEAFF
TRBD1	NA	TRBJ1-2	TRBV30	TGTGCCTGGAATACGGACAGGAGATCTAACTATGGCTACACCTTC	CAWNTDRRSNYGYTF
TRBD1	NA	TRBJ1-5	TRBV3-1/TRBV3-2	TGTGCCAGCAGCCGGACAGGTCTCAATCAGCCCCAGCATTTT	CASSRTGLNQPQHF
TRBD2	NA	TRBJ2-1	TRBV15	TGTGCCACCAGCGGAGCGGGGTTGTACAATGAGCAGTTCTTC	CATSGAGLYNEQFF
TRBD1	NA	TRBJ1-1	TRBV2	TGTGCCAGCAAGACTGGGACAGAGAACACTGAAGCTTTCTTT	CASKTGTENTEAFF
NA	NA	TRBJ2-7	TRBV9	TGTGCCGGCCCTCTCCACTCGACTAGGACTTATCCCTACGAGCAGTACTTC	CAGPLHSTRTYPYEQYF
NA	NA	TRBJ1-1	TRBV27	TGTGCCAGCAGGGGGCCAAACACTGAAGCTTTCTTT	CASRGPNTEAFF
NA	NA	TRBJ1-2	TRBV7-8	TGTGCCAGCAGCTTGGGCAGAATCTATGGCTACACCTTC	CASSLGRIYGYTF
NA	NA	TRBJ2-1	TRBV4-1	TGCGCCAGCAGCCAAGACAGACAGGAGAGCTCCTACAATGAGCAGTTCTTC	CASSQDRQESSYNEQFF
TRBD1	NA	TRBJ1-2	TRBV9	TGTGCCAGCAGCGCGGAGGACAGGGCCCTGGACTATGGCTACACCTTC	CASSAEDRALDYGYTF
NA	NA	TRBJ2-6	TRBV30	TGTGCCTGGAGTTCCTCTCGACTCGTCTCTGGGGCCAACGTCCTGACTTTC	CAWSSSRLVSGANVLTF
NA	once	TRBJ1-5	TRBV4-2	TGTGCCAGCAGCCAAGATATATGGAGACCCTCATGGAGTAGCAATCAGCCCCAGCATTTT	CASSQDIWRPSWSSNQPQHF
TRBD2	NA	TRBJ2-1	TRBV19	TGTGCCAGTAGTGCCCCCGGCGGTAGCGGGGGAAATGAGCAGTTCTTC	CASSAPGGSGGNEQFF
TRBD2	few	TRBJ2-1	TRBV2	TGTGCCAGCAGTGAAGGGTCTAGCGGCACCTACAATGAGCAGTTCTTC	CASSEGSSGTYNEQFF
TRBD2	NA	TRBJ2-3	TRBV5-5	TGTGCCAGCAGCCGCCTAGCGGGGGGTAGCACAGATACGCAGTATTTT	CASSRLAGGSTDTQYF
NA	NA	TRBJ1-6	TRBV3-1/TRBV3-2	TGTGCCAGCAGCAAGCACGACGGGAATTCACCCCTCCACTTT	CASSKHDGNSPLHF
NA	NA	TRBJ1-3	TRBV6-5	TGTGCCAGCAGTCGTACAGGTCTTTTTGGAAACACCATATATTTT	CASSRTGLFGNTIYF
NA	NA	TRBJ2-4	TRBV4-2	TGTGCCAGGTCCGCCGGGACTTTAGCCAAAAACATTCAGTACTTC	CARSAGTLAKNIQYF
NA	NA	TRBJ1-6	TRBV18	TGTGCCAGCTCAGTCGAAACATACAATAATTCACCCCTCCACTTT	CASSVETYNNSPLHF
TRBD2	NA	TRBJ2-7	TRBV27	TGTGCCAGCAGTCACCGACTAGCGGGGGGCTACGAGCAGTACTTC	CASSHRLAGGYEQYF
TRBD1	NA	TRBJ2-7	TRBV30	TGTGCCTGGAGTCGGGGCAGGGGGCGGTACGAGCAGTACTTC	CAWSRGRGRYEQYF
NA	many	TRBJ2-5	TRBV5-6	TGTGCCAGCAGCTTGCGGGAGACCCAGTACTTC	CASSLRETQYF
TRBD2	NA	TRBJ2-1	TRBV5-6	TGTGCCAGCAGCTGGGGGAGGGGATACACTGAGCAGTTCTTC	CASSWGRGYTEQFF
NA	NA	TRBJ1-3	TRBV4-2	TGTGCCAGCGAGGCAGGGCTTGCTGGAAACACCATATATTTT	CASEAGLAGNTIYF
TRBD1	many	TRBJ2-5	TRBV5-6	TGTGCCAGCAGCTCTGGGACAGGTCTGGCGCGGGAGACCCAGTACTTC	CASSSGTGLARETQYF
TRBD2	NA	TRBJ2-7	TRBV5-5	TGTGCCAGCAGCTTCGCTAGCGGGGGCCCCAGCTCCTACGAGCAGTACTTC	CASSFASGGPSSYEQYF
NA	NA	TRBJ2-6	TRBV3-1/TRBV3-2	TGTGCCAGCAGCCAACTTCGGGGTGCTGGGGCCAACGTCCTGACTTTC	CASSQLRGAGANVLTF
NA	NA	TRBJ2-1	TRBV5-1	TGCGCCAGCAGCGCCCAGGGTAGCTCCTACAATGAGCAGTTCTTC	CASSAQGSSYNEQFF
NA	NA	TRBJ1-1	TRBV12-3/TRBV12-4	TGTGCCAGCAGCGACGGGTTTGAAGCTTTCTTT	CASSDGFEAFF
TRBD2	NA	TRBJ2-1	TRBV15	TGTGCCACCAGCAGGGCCGGGGGGGCCGAGGATGAGCAGTTCTTC	CATSRAGGAEDEQFF
TRBD2	NA	TRBJ2-1	TRBV4-2	TGTGCCAGCAGCCAGGGACTAGCGGGGGCCGGGAATGAGCAGTTCTTC	CASSQGLAGAGNEQFF
NA	NA	TRBJ1-4	TRBV30	TGTGCCTGCCAATGGGAGGGCGCATCAACTAATGAAAAACTGTTTTTT	CACQWEGASTNEKLFF
NA	NA	TRBJ1-1	TRBV30	TGTGCCTGGAGTGAGGCAGGGAGGACTGAAGCTTTCTTT	CAWSEAGRTEAFF
NA	NA	TRBJ1-2	TRBV19	TGTGCCAGTAGTACAGGACAGTATGGCTACACCTTC	CASSTGQYGYTF
TRBD1	once	TRBJ1-2	TRBV7-2	TGTGCCAGCAGCCTAGACAGGGGAGGCGGCTACACCTTC	CASSLDRGGGYTF
TRBD1	NA	TRBJ2-2	TRBV6-5	TGTGCCAGCACCCCGGGACAGGGTTTCACCGGGGAGCTGTTTTTT	CASTPGQGFTGELFF
NA	NA	TRBJ2-5	TRBV5-1	TGCGCCAGCAGCTTGGGGGGTCGAGAGGGTAGGACCCAGTACTTC	CASSLGGREGRTQYF
NA	NA	TRBJ1-1	TRBV10-3	TGTGCCATCAGCAGCCAGGGTGCGTCTACGAACACTGAAGCTTTCTTT	CAISSQGASTNTEAFF
TRBD1	NA	TRBJ1-6	TRBV7-8	TGTGCCAGCAGCTTAGGAGGGACAGAGGCACCCCTCCACTTT	CASSLGGTEAPLHF